Shown below are 7 T cell receptor beta chains from a single sample sequenced in a study of beta chain features in type 1 diabetes. Study results and limitations: Type 1 diabetes patients had TCRB CDR3s that were shorter (moderately but significantly so) in all four CD4+ subsets.

Expressed TCRB transcripts got sequenced, as all isolated RNA was reverse transcribed. Using immunoSEQ multiplex PCR, the repertoire was profiled, and TCRdb retains in-frame clones only, with some absent. The data show hundreds of thousands of clones, about an eighth seen once. Their target antigens are unknown. Sequenced: naive CD4+ T cells from blood. The receptors were sampled from a man aged 18 to 29 with type 1 diabetes.

The CDR3 DNA follows: TGCAGCGTTGAAGATAGTAGCGATCGCCGGAAGGATTGTTCACCCCTCCACTTT. As protein: CSVEDSSDRRKDCSPLHF. J is TRBJ1-6 and V is TRBV29-1; no reliable D call. Germline assignment: CDR1 SQVTM and CDR2 ANQGSEA. V was clipped by 0 bases and J by 9 bases, with 24 bases between them. The CDR3 runs to 18 residues.

This clone was seen a handful of times. The gene calls are TRBV7-9 and TRBJ2-7, with D hard to call. Between the trimmed V and J ends, which lost 1 base and 3 bases, there was a span of 13 bases. CDR3 size: 15 residues. CDR1 SEHNR and CDR2 FQNEAQ come from the germline V gene (reference sequence). CDR3 in amino acids: CASSLVAASGYEQYF. The CDR3 DNA reads TGTGCCAGCAGCTTAGTGGCAGCTTCGGGCTACGAGCAGTACTTC.

CDR3 region: CASSLANGPDTQYF. The CDR3 bases are TGCGCCAGCAGCTTGGCCAACGGGCCAGATACGCAGTATTTT. V and J are TRBV5-1 and TRBJ2-3; D is uncertain. Germline values: CDR1 SGHRS, CDR2 YFSETQ. Trimming took 0 bases from V and 4 from J, leaving 9 bases between them. The CDR3 contains 14 residues.

This clone has a handful of counts. Here the CDR3 DNA reads TGTGCCAGCAGCTCCGCCTTAGGTTCGCCCCTCCACTTT. Translation: CASSSALGSPLHF. The gene calls are TRBV7-3 and TRBJ1-6; D unresolved. Trimming removed 4 bases at V and 13 bases at J, with 14 bases between. Per the germline V gene, CDR1 is SGHTA and CDR2 is FQGTGA. This CDR3 is 13 amino acids long.

Points on this clone: In the same sample, other DNA sequences code for this CDR3. The chain recombines TRBV19 with TRBJ2-5, with D maybe TRBD2 (6 bases). Trimming shortened V by 3 bases and J by 3 bases, and 11 bases separated the two germline ends. CDR3 length: 14 residues. Germline V gene sequence: CDR1 LNHDA, CDR2 SQIVND (reference sequence). In DNA, the CDR3 is TGTGCCAGTAGTATCGTGGGGGGAGAAGAGACCCAGTACTTC. Its translation: CASSIVGGEETQYF.

This clone was seen more than once but under ten times. The rearrangement joins TRBV5-4 to TRBJ2-7, with 8 bases identical to TRBD1. The CDR3 covers 15 residues. V was pared by 3 bases and J by 0 bases, with 5 bases of the junction left unmatched. Germline CDR1 reads SGHNT; CDR2 reads YYREEE (reference sequence). The CDR3 protein is CASSSGTGYSYEQYF. The CDR3, as DNA: TGTGCCAGCAGCTCCGGGACAGGATACTCCTACGAGCAGTACTTC.

Only a few counts were recorded for this clone. The CDR3 sequence: CASSFGQLGSPLHF. The CDR3 coding sequence is TGTGCCAGCAGCTTCGGACAGCTTGGCTCACCCCTCCACTTT. This chain connects TRBV6-5 to TRBJ1-6; tentative D call: TRBD1 (6 bases). This CDR3 is built from 14 residues. The germline gives CDR1 MNHEY, CDR2 SVGAGI. Between the trimmed V and J ends, which lost 6 bases and 10 bases, there was a span of 16 bases.